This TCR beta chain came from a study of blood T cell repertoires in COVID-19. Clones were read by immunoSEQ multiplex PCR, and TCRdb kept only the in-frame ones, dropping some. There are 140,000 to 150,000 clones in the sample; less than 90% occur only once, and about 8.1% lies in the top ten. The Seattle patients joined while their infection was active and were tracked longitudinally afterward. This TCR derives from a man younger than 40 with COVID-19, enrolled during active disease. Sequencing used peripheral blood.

The CDR3 DNA is TGTGCCAGCAGCTTTGGGCCCCGCGAGCAGTACTTC. Amino acids: CASSFGPREQYF. The J gene is TRBJ2-7, the V gene TRBV13; D remains unclear. Germline CDR1 is PRHDT and CDR2 is FYEKMQ (reference sequence). Trimming pared 3 bases from V and 6 bases from J, leaving 9 bases between. This CDR3 comprises 12 residues.